The 26 T cell receptor beta chains listed next were all sequenced from one sample in a study of CD8+CD57+ T cells in acquired aplastic anemia. Sequencing involved patients with CD8+CD57+ cell expansion previously shown by flow cytometry. According to the study, genomic DNA was the template for TCR beta VDJ and CDR3 profiling. A single record per CDR3 protein comes from TCRdb applying MiXCR to the reads. The data show approximately 190,000 distinct CDR3 sequences, nearly 50% seen once. The material sequenced was sorted CD4+, CD8+, or CD8+CD57+ T cells (not recorded which) from PBMCs. The receptors were gathered from a human donor with aplastic anemia.

In its sample, this clonotype was seen many times. In DNA form, the CDR3 reads TGTGCCAGCGAGGGGGGGCGGGAGAGCTCCTACGAGCAGTACTTC. Protein product: CASEGGRESSYEQYF. The rearrangement uses TRBV7-9 and TRBJ2-7; TRBD2 is a possible D gene (7 bases). The CDR3 runs to 15 residues. The germline V gene has CDR1 SEHNR and CDR2 FQNEAQ (reference sequence). The V and J ends lost 8 bases and 0 bases respectively, with 17 bases between them.

This clonotype was found a few times. The CDR3 here is CAWNRDRDGHQETQYF. CDR3 in DNA: TGTGCCTGGAACCGCGACAGGGATGGCCACCAAGAGACCCAGTACTTC. The V call is TRBV30, the J call TRBJ2-5, with TRBD1 matching 7 bases. Germline V gives CDR1 GTSNPN, CDR2 SVGIG (reference sequence). The V segment lost 4 bases and the J segment 0 bases; nucleotides outside the gene matches: 11. The CDR3 extends over 16 amino acids.

The rearrangement uses TRBV2 and TRBJ2-1; TRBD2 matches at 7 bases. The germline V gene has CDR1 SNHLY and CDR2 FYNNEI. The CDR3 has 15 residues. V shed 0 bases and J 4 bases; nucleotides not matched to a gene: 3. DNA of the CDR3: TGTGCCAGCAGTGAAGCGGGAGGGAGGTACAATGAGCAGTTCTTC. It yields the protein CASSEAGGRYNEQFF.

This chain links TRBV10-3 with TRBJ1-1, with D possibly TRBD1 on 6 matching bases. Trimming removed 2 bases from V and 3 bases from J, with 10 bases in between. Looked up from germline, CDR1 is ENHRY and CDR2 is SYGVKD. The CDR3 has 14 residues. CDR3 amino acids: CAISETGRDTEAFF. Written as DNA, the CDR3 is TGTGCCATCAGTGAGACAGGGAGAGACACTGAAGCTTTCTTT.

Points on this clonotype: A much larger clone is a single base away; this may be a read error. The V gene is TRBV11-1, the J gene TRBJ1-3; the D is unclear. Trimming removed 2 bases at V and 0 bases at J, with 11 bases between. Looked up from germline, CDR1 is SGHAT and CDR2 is FQDESV (reference sequence). This CDR3 comprises 16 residues. The CDR3 protein is CASSLPPGGSGNTIYF. For the CDR3, the DNA is TGTGCCAGCAGCTTACCCCCGGGAGGCTCTGGAAACACCATATATTTT.

Comment on this clonotype: A clone one base away is much larger, so this may be a read error. The V call is TRBV2, the J call TRBJ1-4; no firm D call. The V gene lost 5 bases and the J gene lost 0 bases, with 25 bases spanning the gap. Per the germline V gene, CDR1 is SNHLY and CDR2 is FYNNEI. The CDR3 is 20 residues long. The CDR3 is CASSPRKEQRAWTTNEKLFF. DNA of the CDR3: TGTGCCAGCAGTCCCCGGAAAGAGCAGAGGGCCTGGACAACTAATGAAAAACTGTTTTTT. Supplemented by reference TRBV2 and TRBJ1-4, the full variable domain reads EPEVTQTPSHQVTQMGQEVILRCVPISNHLYFYWYRQILGQKVEFLVSFYNNEISEKSEIFDDQFSVERPDGSNFTLKIRSTKLEDSAMYFCASSPRKEQRAWTTNEKLFFGSGTQLSVL.

The sample holds one count of this clonotype. The chain joins TRBV19 to TRBJ2-1, with TRBD1 matching over 7 bases. From germline, CDR1 is LNHDA and CDR2 SQIVND (reference sequence). The J segment lost 0 bases and the V segment lost 6 bases, leaving 2 bases of the junction unmatched. This CDR3 spans 14 amino acids. CDR3 protein: CASRDRLSYNEQFF. The CDR3 DNA reads as TGTGCCAGTAGGGACAGGCTCTCCTACAATGAGCAGTTCTTC.

This clonotype was detected many times. The J gene is TRBJ1-1, the V gene TRBV9, with 7 nucleotides matching TRBD1. The germline V gene has CDR1 SGDLS and CDR2 YYNGEE. Trimming cost V 3 bases and J 3 bases; bases outside gene matches: 8. This CDR3 comprises 15 residues. CDR3 DNA sequence: TGTGCCAGCAGCGGAGGGGGCCTTACCTACACTGAAGCTTTCTTT. Translation: CASSGGGLTYTEAFF.

On this clonotype itself: An end of the junction differs from the germline gene, which may be a read error. This sequence joins TRBV10-1 and TRBJ1-6; 7 bases match TRBD1. CDR3 length: 15 amino acids. The germline CDR1 and CDR2 sequences are WNHNN and SYGVQD (reference sequence). The DNA for the CDR3 is TGCGCCAGCAGTGCCCGGGACAGAGATAAATCACCCCTCCACTTT. Its protein product is CASSARDRDKSPLHF.

This clonotype occurred many times. The chain recombines TRBV5-1 with TRBJ2-3; D is perhaps TRBD2 (6 bases). The CDR3 has 13 residues. Trimming shortened V by 4 bases and J by 4 bases, and 10 bases separated the two germline ends. Germline V lookup: CDR1 SGHRS, CDR2 YFSETQ. For the CDR3, the DNA is TGCGCCAGCAGCCCCCGGGGGTCAGATACGCAGTATTTT. Amino acid sequence: CASSPRGSDTQYF.

This clonotype occurred a few times. The chain recombines TRBV7-3 with TRBJ1-1, with TRBD1 matching 11 bases. V dropped 4 bases and J dropped 10; count of bases not matched to a gene: 14. This CDR3 spans 16 amino acids. The germline V gene encodes CDR1 SGHTA and CDR2 FQGTGA. CDR3 protein: CASSSRGGWDRGGAFF. CDR3 DNA: TGTGCCAGCAGCTCCAGGGGGGGATGGGACAGGGGGGGAGCTTTCTTT.

This clonotype was counted at least ten times. The chain employs TRBV5-1 and TRBJ2-1, with 7 bases aligning to TRBD2. The germline gives CDR1 SGHRS, CDR2 YFSETQ. V shed 0 bases and J 3 bases; nucleotides not matched to a gene: 6. CDR3 length: 16 residues. This chain's CDR3 is CASSLVPSGDYNEQFF. The DNA for the CDR3 is TGCGCCAGCAGCTTGGTTCCTAGCGGAGACTACAATGAGCAGTTCTTC.

This chain links TRBV6-1 with TRBJ2-7; D is perhaps TRBD1 or TRBD2 (5 bases each). Trimming cost V 8 bases and J 2 bases, with 19 bases left between them. This CDR3 comprises 15 residues. Germline loops: CDR1 MNHNS, CDR2 SASEGT. CDR3 sequence reads: CASGEAGTKTYEQYF. As DNA, the CDR3 is TGTGCCAGCGGAGAGGCCGGGACGAAGACCTACGAGCAGTACTTC.

The chain has TRBV20-1 and TRBJ1-5; 9 positions match TRBD1. Germline-derived CDR1 and CDR2 are DFQATT and SNEGSKA (reference sequence). The V segment lost 4 bases and the J segment 9 bases; nucleotides outside the gene matches: 10. This CDR3 spans 14 amino acids. CDR3: CSATGSLQGAPQHF. DNA for the CDR3: TGCAGTGCTACCGGGTCCTTACAGGGGGCGCCCCAGCATTTT.

In regard to this clonotype: A much larger clone differs by one base, so this may be a read error. The chain is built from TRBV30 and TRBJ2-5, with TRBD1 matching over 8 bases. The trim removed 3 bases at V and 6 bases at J, leaving 0 bases unmatched. Germline-derived CDR1 and CDR2 are GTSNPN and SVGIG (reference sequence). The CDR3 is 11 amino acids. The CDR3, as DNA: TGTGCCTGGAGCAGGGGGCAGACCCAGTACTTC. Its protein is CAWSRGQTQYF.

J is TRBJ2-7 and V is TRBV30; TRBD2 matches 9 bases. The germline V gene encodes CDR1 GTSNPN and CDR2 SVGIG (reference sequence). The CDR3 is made up of 15 amino acids. The junction had 12 bases not matched to a gene; V was cut back by 4 bases and J by 5 bases. The CDR3 region has the DNA TGTGCCTGGACTCCCCTCGGCGGGAGGGAAGACGAGCAGTACTTC. This sequence encodes CAWTPLGGREDEQYF.

This clonotype was observed at least ten times. The chain links TRBV6-1 to TRBJ2-7; tentative D call: TRBD1 (6 bases). CDR3 size: 14 residues. V lost 7 bases and J 2 bases, leaving 15 bases between the germline ends. Germline V gene sequence: CDR1 MNHNS, CDR2 SASEGT. CDR3 region: CASTPPDRTYEQYF. CDR3 in DNA: TGTGCCAGCACTCCCCCGGACAGAACCTACGAGCAGTACTTC.

On this clonotype: One end of the junction does not line up with germline, which may come from a read error. The V call is TRBV7-7, the J call TRBJ2-1; 12 bases fit TRBD2. Germline CDR1 SSHAT, CDR2 FNYEAQ (reference sequence). The CDR3 totals 15 residues. The CDR3 spells CASSIASGGGNEQFF. The CDR3 DNA follows: TGTGCTAGCAGCATAGCTAGCGGGGGGGGCAATGAGCAGTTCTTC.

In its sample, this clonotype was seen many times. This chain connects TRBV12-3 or TRBV12-4 to TRBJ2-1; 13 bases align to TRBD2. Trimming at V came to 4 bases and at J to 7 bases, leaving 4 bases not matched to a gene. The CDR3 loop spans 15 amino acids. The CDR3 nucleotides are TGTGCCAGCAGTTGGACTAGCGGGAGTGGGAATGAGCAGTTCTTC. Translating it yields CASSWTSGSGNEQFF.

This clonotype has a count of ten or more. The chain carries TRBV6-2 or TRBV6-3 and TRBJ2-7, with 7 bases that match TRBD2. The V gene end was trimmed by 0 bases and the J gene end by 2 bases; junction bases not matched to a gene: 13. The CDR3 totals 18 residues. Germline V gene lookup returns CDR1 MNHEY and CDR2 SVGEGT. The CDR3 DNA reads TGTGCCAGCAGTTACTCGTTGGTGTCGGGAGGTTTTGCCTACGAGCAGTACTTC. It is translated as CASSYSLVSGGFAYEQYF.

Regarding this clonotype: One base away lies a much larger clone, so this may be a sequencing read error. Because the CDR3 is missing its conserved closing phenylalanine or tryptophan, this is likely a read error. The chain uses TRBV7-2 and TRBJ2-7, with D unclear. Trimming removed 5 bases from V and 1 base from J, with 6 bases in between. CDR3 length: 12 amino acids. Germline V lookup: CDR1 SGHTA, CDR2 FQGNSA. The CDR3 loop reads CASSSESYEQYL. The CDR3, as DNA: TGTGCCAGCAGCAGCGAGTCCTACGAGCAGTACCTC.

The chain uses TRBV2 and TRBJ1-2; D remains ambiguous. Trimming removed 4 bases at V and 4 bases at J, with 7 bases between. Germline V gene lookup returns CDR1 SNHLY and CDR2 FYNNEI. This CDR3 comprises 12 residues. The DNA of the CDR3 is TGTGCCAGCAGTGGGGCAGGCTATGGCTACACCTTC. Residues: CASSGAGYGYTF.

This clonotype was recorded at least ten times. The CDR3 reads CASSEVAGGPTDTQYF. The CDR3 DNA reads TGTGCCAGCAGTGAAGTAGCGGGAGGGCCCACAGATACGCAGTATTTT. The chain combines TRBV2 with TRBJ2-3; TRBD2 aligns across 11 bases. The CDR3 covers 16 residues. The junction had 2 bases not matched to a gene; V was cut back by 1 base and J by 2 bases. Germline V lookup: CDR1 SNHLY, CDR2 FYNNEI.

The chain is built from TRBV9 and TRBJ2-5, with D perhaps assigned TRBD1 or TRBD2 (5 bases each). This CDR3 has 15 residues. The ends were cut back, 6 bases at V and 9 bases at J, with 24 bases in the middle. Germline V gives CDR1 SGDLS, CDR2 YYNGEE. CDR3: CASTPGTGPLRAQYF. As DNA, the CDR3 is TGTGCCAGCACTCCTGGGACGGGGCCCCTTAGAGCCCAGTACTTC.

In this sample, this clonotype turned up once. The chain uses TRBV15 and TRBJ1-1; D may be TRBD1 (5 bases). Trimming removed 3 bases from V and 2 bases from J, with 10 bases in between. The CDR3 totals 14 residues. The germline V gene encodes CDR1 LNHNV and CDR2 YYDKDF (reference sequence). The CDR3 nucleotides are TGTGCCACCAGCAGCGGGGGGTATAACACTGAAGCTTTCTTT. The encoded protein is CATSSGGYNTEAFF.

CDR3 in amino acids: CSASVLHDRQPQHF. As DNA, the CDR3 is TGCAGTGCTAGCGTACTACACGATCGGCAGCCCCAGCATTTT. The V gene is TRBV20-1, the J gene TRBJ1-5; unclear D gene. CDR1 is DFQATT and CDR2 is SNEGSKA in the germline V gene (reference sequence). Between the trimmed V and J ends, which lost 3 bases and 7 bases, there was a span of 16 bases. CDR3 length: 14 amino acids.